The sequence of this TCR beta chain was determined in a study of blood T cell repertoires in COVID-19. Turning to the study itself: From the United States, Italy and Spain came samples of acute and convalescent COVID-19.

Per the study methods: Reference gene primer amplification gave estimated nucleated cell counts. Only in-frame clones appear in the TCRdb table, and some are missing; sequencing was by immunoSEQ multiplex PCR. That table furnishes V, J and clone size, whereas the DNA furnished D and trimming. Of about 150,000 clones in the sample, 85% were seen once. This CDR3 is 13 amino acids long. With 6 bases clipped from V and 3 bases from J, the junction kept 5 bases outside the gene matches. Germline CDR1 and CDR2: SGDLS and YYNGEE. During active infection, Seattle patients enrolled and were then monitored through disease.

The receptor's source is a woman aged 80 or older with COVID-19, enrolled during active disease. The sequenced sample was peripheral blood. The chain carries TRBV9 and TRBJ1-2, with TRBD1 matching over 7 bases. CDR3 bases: TGTGCCAGCACCAAAGGGACAGACTATGGCTACACCTTC. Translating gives CASTKGTDYGYTF.